The 10 T cell receptor beta chains given below trace back to one sample, sequenced in a study of shared T cell receptors in the human thymus. Assay used: immunoSEQ multiplex PCR; TCRdb lists only in-frame clones, some missing. The data show approximately 760,000 clones, with roughly 88% seen just once and 0.0095% to 0.013% held by the top ten. These same data were also listed under a study on human thymus T cells.

The specimen was thymocytes. These TCRs come from a girl less than two years old with a congenital heart defect.

The genes are TRBV5-1 and TRBJ2-1, with D possibly matching TRBD2 (6 bases). Per germline, CDR1 SGHRS and CDR2 YFSETQ. Trimming removed 4 bases from V and 0 bases from J, with 20 bases in between. This CDR3 contains 18 residues. DNA of the CDR3: TGCGCCAGCAGCCTGCGCGCGGACTACCAATTCTCCTACAATGAGCAGTTCTTC. Protein product: CASSLRADYQFSYNEQFF.

The chain links TRBV7-9 to TRBJ1-1, with unresolved D. Trimming removed 1 base at V and 1 base at J, with 13 bases between. Germline CDR1 and CDR2: SEHNR and FQNEAQ (reference sequence). This CDR3 is built from 16 residues. CDR3 nucleotides: TGTGCCAGCAGCTTAGGTTTCGGGGATAAGAACACTGAAGCTTTCTTT. Translating it yields CASSLGFGDKNTEAFF.

The chain couples TRBV4-1 to TRBJ2-6; 7 nucleotides line up with TRBD2. The length of the CDR3 is 19 residues. Per germline, CDR1 MGHRA and CDR2 YSYEKL. Unmatched junction bases numbered 9, after V lost 0 bases and J lost 1 base. For the CDR3, the DNA is TGCGCCAGCAGCCAAGAGAGCGCAGGGAGGGTGTCTGGGGCCAACGTCCTGACTTTC. Its protein product is CASSQESAGRVSGANVLTF.

The table lists this clone with a few counts. The chain employs TRBV5-1 and TRBJ1-2, with a possible D match to TRBD1 (6 bases). The CDR3 sequence is 13 residues long. Per germline, CDR1 SGHRS and CDR2 YFSETQ. The V end lost 3 bases, the J end lost 4 bases, and 10 bases lay between the germline ends. The chain's CDR3 is CASSSDSTYGYTF. The CDR3 DNA sequence: TGCGCCAGCAGCTCGGACAGTACCTATGGCTACACCTTC.

The V call is TRBV27, the J call TRBJ1-1; the D gene is possibly TRBD1 (5 bases). The CDR3 covers 16 residues. V was trimmed by 2 bases and J by 2 bases, leaving 15 bases between them. Germline-derived CDR1 and CDR2 are MNHEY and SMNVEV (reference sequence). As DNA, the CDR3 is TGTGCCAGCAGTTTAGGCCCGACAGCCGGAAACACTGAAGCTTTCTTT. Translating gives CASSLGPTAGNTEAFF.

The J gene is TRBJ1-5, the V gene TRBV6-5; D gene ambiguous. CDR1 is MNHEY, CDR2 SVGAGI, per germline. The V gene lost 4 bases and the J gene lost 3 bases, with 10 bases spanning the gap. This CDR3 has 14 residues. The CDR3 loop reads CASSSLWPNQPQHF. CDR3 bases: TGTGCCAGCAGTTCCCTTTGGCCCAATCAGCCCCAGCATTTT.

The chain has TRBV6-5 and TRBJ2-7; a possible D gene is TRBD1 (5 bases). Trimming left V 9 bases short and J 1 base short, with 13 bases between. CDR3 size: 13 residues. Looked up from germline, CDR1 is MNHEY and CDR2 is SVGAGI. The CDR3 reads CASADRFSYEQYF. CDR3 in DNA: TGTGCCAGTGCAGACAGATTTTCCTACGAGCAGTACTTC.

The chain is built from TRBV27 and TRBJ1-1; 7 positions match TRBD1. Germline CDR1 MNHEY, CDR2 SMNVEV (reference sequence). The ends lost 5 bases at V and 6 bases at J; junction bases unmatched: 3. CDR3 length: 12 residues. The CDR3 protein is CASSPGTAEAFF. CDR3 nucleotides: TGTGCCAGCAGTCCGGGGACAGCTGAAGCTTTCTTT.

The CDR3: CASSLDRTNTEAFF. CDR3 in DNA: TGTGCCAGCAGCTTGGACAGGACGAACACTGAAGCTTTCTTT. The chain combines TRBV5-6 with TRBJ1-1; maybe TRBD1 (5 bases). The CDR3 spans 14 residues. V was cut by 0 bases and J by 1 base, with 7 bases left in between. CDR1 is SGHDT, CDR2 YYEEEE, per germline. The full variable domain, completed using reference TRBV5-6 and TRBJ1-1, is DAGVTQSPTHLIKTRGQQVTLRCSPKSGHDTVSWYQQALGQGPQFIFQYYEEEERQRGNFPDRFSGHQFPNYSSELNVNALLLGDSALYLCASSLDRTNTEAFFGQGTRLTVV.

V usage is TRBV11-2 and J usage is TRBJ1-5, with D tentatively TRBD1 (6 bases). The CDR3 runs to 18 residues. Germline lookup yields CDR1 SGHAT and CDR2 FQNNGV. Trimming stripped 0 bases from V and 3 bases from J, with 18 bases between. CDR3 nucleotide sequence: TGTGCCAGCAGCTTAGAGGGGGTAGCAGGGGTCAACAATCAGCCCCAGCATTTT. It codes for CASSLEGVAGVNNQPQHF. Full variable domain (rest looked up from reference TRBV11-2 and TRBJ1-5): EAGVAQSPRYKIIEKRQSVAFWCNPISGHATLYWYQQILGQGPKLLIQFQNNGVVDDSQLPKDRFSAERLKGVDSTLKIQPAKLEDSAVYLCASSLEGVAGVNNQPQHFGDGTRLSIL.